This T cell receptor (beta chain) was identified during a study of blood T cell repertoires in COVID-19. The method was immunoSEQ multiplex PCR; TCRdb's version includes in-frame clones alone and lacks a portion of them. The sample records 85,000 to 95,000 clones, 88% being singletons. Specimen: peripheral blood. The clonotype originates from a man in his sixties with acute or convalescent COVID-19.

The CDR3 DNA is TGTGCCAGCAGCCCGGACGGACTGAACTATGGCTACACCTTC. It encodes CASSPDGLNYGYTF. The genes are TRBV4-2 and TRBJ1-2; D is undetermined. This CDR3 spans 14 amino acids. Germline values: CDR1 LGHNA, CDR2 YNFKEQ. V lost 4 bases, J lost 2 bases, and 11 bases lay in between.